The 23 T cell receptor beta chains below were found in one sample sequenced in a study of T cells after yellow fever vaccination. TCRdb passed the 5' RACE reads through MiXCR, listing each CDR3 protein once. The sample yields about 430,000 distinct CDR3 sequences, approximately 18% seen once. Material: PBMCs, obtained before the yellow fever booster vaccination. Receptors originate from a man aged 18 to 30 who received the YFV17D yellow fever vaccine.

This clonotype was picked up many times. The chain employs TRBV6-2 or TRBV6-3 and TRBJ1-1, with 8 bases that match TRBD1. Germline CDR1 MNHEY, CDR2 SVGEGT. Trimming at V came to 7 bases and at J to 11 bases, leaving 6 bases not matched to a gene. This CDR3 is built from 11 residues. As DNA, the CDR3 is TGTGCCAGCAACGACAGGGGCTGGGCTTTCTTT. Translating gives CASNDRGWAFF.

The chain employs TRBV12-5 and TRBJ2-7; no reliable D call. The CDR3 loop spans 12 amino acids. The V end was cut by 2 bases, the J end by 2 bases, with 4 bases between. Germline CDR1 and CDR2: LGHNT and FRNRAP. CDR3 DNA sequence: TGTGCTAGTGGTTTGACAGCCTACGAGCAGTACTTC. This codes for CASGLTAYEQYF. Drawing the rest from reference TRBV12-5 and TRBJ2-7, the complete variable domain is DARVTQTPRHKVTEMGQEVTMRCQPILGHNTVFWYRQTMMQGLELLAYFRNRAPLDDSGMPKDRFSAEMPDATLATLKIQPSEPRDSAVYFCASGLTAYEQYFGPGTRLTVT.

This clonotype was observed a few times. The chain uses TRBV27 and TRBJ2-1; D unclear. Between the trimmed V and J ends, which lost 6 bases and 2 bases, there was a span of 11 bases. The CDR3 extends over 14 amino acids. Looked up from germline, CDR1 is MNHEY and CDR2 is SMNVEV (reference sequence). This chain's CDR3 is CASRGLGTYNEQFF. The CDR3 nucleotides are TGTGCCAGCAGGGGCCTTGGGACCTACAATGAGCAGTTCTTC.

This clonotype was picked up a small number of times. The rearrangement links TRBV19 to TRBJ2-1; maybe TRBD1 (6 bases). CDR1 and CDR2 (germline): LNHDA, SQIVND (reference sequence). This CDR3 comprises 15 residues. V was pared by 11 bases and J by 0 bases, with 17 bases between. In DNA, the CDR3 is TGTGCCTCCAGGAGACAGGCCAGCTCCTACAATGAGCAGTTCTTC. This sequence encodes CASRRQASSYNEQFF.

This clonotype was recorded a few times. Sequence at one end of the junction differs from germline and may be a read error. This chain links TRBV29-1 with TRBJ1-2, with D perhaps TRBD1 (6 bases). CDR3 length equals 9 residues. Germline V gives CDR1 SQVTM, CDR2 ANQGSEA. The CDR3, as DNA: TGCAGCGTTGACGGACAGCCTCTCTTC. Translation gives CSVDGQPLF.

The genes are TRBV28 and TRBJ2-7; no definite D call. The germline V gene has CDR1 MDHEN and CDR2 SYDVKM. The CDR3 has 12 residues. Trimming stripped 6 bases from V and 0 bases from J, with 6 bases between. The CDR3 is CASSASSYEQYV. The CDR3 nucleotides read TGTGCCAGCAGCGCGAGCTCCTACGAGCAGTACGTC.

This chain links TRBV28 with TRBJ2-7; 8 bases agree with TRBD2. The CDR3 runs 15 residues. Germline trimming cut 5 bases from V and 0 bases from J; bases unmatched to any gene: 6. CDR1 is MDHEN and CDR2 is SYDVKM in the germline V gene. CDR3 bases: TGTGCCAGCAGTGACTCGGGGGGGATCTCCTACGAGCAGTACGTC. This translates into CASSDSGGISYEQYV.

The chain is built from TRBV18 and TRBJ2-7; 7 bases map to TRBD1. The trim removed 9 bases at V and 6 bases at J, leaving 8 bases unmatched. The CDR3 spans 12 residues. In germline, CDR1 is KGHSH, CDR2 LQKENI. The CDR3 nucleotides are TGTGCCAGTTCCGACAGGGTTGGCGAGCAGTACGTC. The encoded protein is CASSDRVGEQYV.

The V and J genes are TRBV15 and TRBJ2-5; D call uncertain. Germline V gene sequence: CDR1 LNHNV, CDR2 YYDKDF (reference sequence). V dropped 1 base and J dropped 5 bases, with 11 bases sitting between them. The CDR3 spans 14 residues. The CDR3 bases are TGTGCCACCAGCAGAGGGGCGGTTGGGGAGACCCAGTACTTC. As protein: CATSRGAVGETQYF.

At least ten counts were recorded for this clonotype. The J gene is TRBJ2-2, the V gene TRBV5-1; D uncertain. V shed 0 bases and J shed 8 bases, with 14 bases lying between them. CDR1 SGHRS and CDR2 YFSETQ come from the germline V gene. CDR3 length equals 15 residues. CDR3 protein: CASSLELLWGGELFF. In DNA, the CDR3 is TGCGCCAGCAGCTTGGAACTTTTGTGGGGTGGGGAGCTGTTTTTT. Using reference TRBV5-1 and TRBJ2-2 for the parts outside the CDR3, the full variable domain is KAGVTQTPRYLIKTRGQQVTLSCSPISGHRSVSWYQQTPGQGLQFLFEYFSETQRNKGNFPGRFSGRQFSNSRSEMNVSTLELGDSALYLCASSLELLWGGELFFGEGSRLTVL.

CDR3 in amino acids: CASSLENRDSSYEQYV. CDR3 sequence (DNA): TGTGCCAGCAGCCTGGAGAATAGGGACAGCTCCTACGAGCAGTACGTC. The genes are TRBV5-6 and TRBJ2-7; 7 bases match TRBD1. This CDR3 region has 16 residues. The V gene end was trimmed by 4 bases and the J gene end by 0 bases; junction bases not matched to a gene: 10. Germline values: CDR1 SGHDT, CDR2 YYEEEE.

This clonotype has a handful of counts. This chain links TRBV5-1 with TRBJ2-5; a possible D gene is TRBD2 (5 bases). The germline gives CDR1 SGHRS, CDR2 YFSETQ. CDR3 length: 13 amino acids. The V and J ends lost 8 bases and 2 bases respectively, with 13 bases between them. The CDR3 is CASRREHQETQYF. For the CDR3, the DNA is TGCGCCAGTCGCCGGGAACATCAAGAGACCCAGTACTTC.

This clonotype was recorded a few times. The chain combines TRBV7-2 with TRBJ1-1; the D is unclear. This CDR3 is 14 amino acids long. V dropped 0 bases and J dropped 7 bases, with 12 bases sitting between them. Germline loops: CDR1 SGHTA, CDR2 FQGNSA. The CDR3 region is CASSLAEGRSEAFF. In DNA form, the CDR3 reads TGTGCCAGCAGCTTAGCGGAGGGTCGGAGTGAAGCTTTCTTT. Full variable domain (outside the CDR3, taken from reference TRBV7-2 and TRBJ1-1): GAGVSQSPSNKVTEKGKDVELRCDPISGHTALYWYRQSLGQGLEFLIYFQGNSAPDKSGLPSDRFSAERTGGSVSTLTIQRTQQEDSAVYLCASSLAEGRSEAFFGQGTRLTVV.

This clonotype was observed a handful of times. This chain links TRBV4-1 with TRBJ2-1; tentatively, D is TRBD1 or TRBD2 (5 bases each). Germline V gene lookup returns CDR1 MGHRA and CDR2 YSYEKL. V was trimmed by 4 bases and J by 8 bases, leaving 21 bases between them. This CDR3 is built from 16 residues. The CDR3 is CASSLNGRAQGDEQFF. CDR3 bases: TGCGCCAGCAGCCTCAACGGGCGGGCTCAGGGAGATGAGCAGTTCTTC.

This clonotype was found a few times. The J gene is TRBJ2-1, the V gene TRBV5-1; TRBD1 is a possible D gene (5 bases). The germline CDR1 and CDR2 sequences are SGHRS and YFSETQ. The CDR3 has 14 residues. V lost 1 base, J lost 5 bases, and 10 bases lay in between. Written as DNA, the CDR3 is TGCGCCAGCAGCTTGCTGTCAGGGAACAATGAGCAGTTCTTC. This encodes CASSLLSGNNEQFF.

The rearrangement links TRBV7-2 to TRBJ2-1; D call uncertain. From germline, CDR1 is SGHTA and CDR2 FQGNSA. CDR3 length: 12 residues. V was pared by 6 bases and J by 8 bases, with 11 bases between. The CDR3 coding sequence is TGTGCCAGCAGTACTCTATGGTATGAGCAGTTCTTC. Translating gives CASSTLWYEQFF.

Here the CDR3 DNA reads TGCGCCAGCAGCTTATCGGGGGGGCAGAACACTGAAGCTTTCTTT. Protein: CASSLSGGQNTEAFF. The chain carries TRBV5-1 and TRBJ1-1; perhaps TRBD1 as D (6 bases). CDR1 is SGHRS and CDR2 is YFSETQ in the germline V gene. Trimming cost V 2 bases and J 1 base, with 12 bases left between them. The CDR3 spans 15 residues. Full variable domain (outside the CDR3, taken from reference TRBV5-1 and TRBJ1-1): KAGVTQTPRYLIKTRGQQVTLSCSPISGHRSVSWYQQTPGQGLQFLFEYFSETQRNKGNFPGRFSGRQFSNSRSEMNVSTLELGDSALYLCASSLSGGQNTEAFFGQGTRLTVV.

V gene TRBV7-2 combines with J gene TRBJ1-2; TRBD1 is a possible D gene (5 bases). Germline CDR1 and CDR2: SGHTA and FQGNSA. With 1 base removed from V and 2 bases from J, the gap between germline ends came to 11 bases. This CDR3 comprises 15 residues. CDR3 sequence: CASSLGGRVNYGYTF. The CDR3 DNA is TGTGCCAGCAGCTTAGGAGGCAGGGTAAACTATGGCTACACCTTC.

This clonotype was counted a few times. CDR3 sequence: CASSGQGVDNQPQHF. CDR3 nucleotides: TGTGCCAGCAGTGGACAAGGGGTGGACAATCAGCCCCAGCATTTT. The V call is TRBV6-1, the J call TRBJ1-5, with D perhaps TRBD1 (5 bases). Trimming took 4 bases from V and 3 from J, leaving 13 bases between them. The CDR3 is made up of 15 amino acids. Germline V gene lookup returns CDR1 MNHNS and CDR2 SASEGT.

The V call is TRBV24-1, the J call TRBJ1-2; no definite D call. Trimming cost V 1 base and J 4 bases, with 9 bases left between them. This CDR3 contains 14 residues. Germline V gene lookup returns CDR1 KGHDR and CDR2 SFDVKD. CDR3 in DNA: TGTGCCACCAGTGATTTCCCGGCTACCTATGGCTACACCTTC. Translated, it gives CATSDFPATYGYTF.

The V call is TRBV5-1, the J call TRBJ2-3; D call uncertain. Germline V gene lookup returns CDR1 SGHRS and CDR2 YFSETQ. V was cut by 4 bases and J by 4 bases, with 13 bases left in between. The CDR3 totals 14 residues. The CDR3 loop is CASSRAPGSDTQYF. DNA of the CDR3: TGCGCCAGCAGCCGGGCCCCAGGATCAGATACGCAGTATTTT.

This clonotype was seen only a few times. V usage is TRBV5-5 and J usage is TRBJ1-1, with D possibly TRBD1 on 5 matching bases. The V end lost 5 bases, the J end lost 1 base, and 21 bases lay between the germline ends. From germline, CDR1 is SGHKS and CDR2 YYEKEE (reference sequence). CDR3 length equals 17 residues. Here the CDR3 reads CASSYLTGFYQNTEAFF. The CDR3, as DNA: TGTGCCAGCAGTTACCTCACAGGTTTCTATCAGAACACTGAAGCTTTCTTT.

This clonotype came up a few times. The chain couples TRBV7-7 to TRBJ2-5, with 7 bases identical to TRBD2. The junction had 7 bases not matched to a gene; V was cut back by 4 bases and J by 5 bases. The CDR3 length is 14 residues. Germline V gene sequence: CDR1 SSHAT, CDR2 FNYEAQ (reference sequence). The CDR3 protein is CASSSAGLLETQYF. The CDR3 bases are TGTGCCAGCAGCTCCGCGGGACTATTGGAGACCCAGTACTTC.